This is a list of T cell receptor beta chains from one sample in a study of shared clonotypes between healthy human individuals. This table comes from immunoSEQ multiplex PCR, and its TCRdb copy is limited to in-frame clones, with some not included. The data hold about 92,000 clones, with 68% observed a single time. Sequenced: memory CD8+ T cells sorted from blood. The receptors derive from a man aged 25 to 40 in good health. The CDR3 runs from the conserved cysteine through the conserved F or W. Each record gives: V gene, D gene, J gene, clone size, CDR3 protein, CDR3 DNA. The D gene is left open where the match is weak. Size tells how often a clone was seen (once, few, many) or the class of an expanded clone, and some rows leave it out.

TRBV25-1	TRBD1	TRBJ1-2	-	CASSELWDSPHTGYTF	TGTGCCAGCAGTGAATTATGGGACAGTCCCCATACAGGCTACACCTTC
TRBV2	TRBD1	TRBJ2-7	-	CASSEGGTGTVYEQYF	TGTGCCAGCAGTGAAGGGGGGACAGGGACGGTCTACGAGCAGTACTTC
TRBV11-2	-	TRBJ1-5	-	CASSSDLGQPQHF	TGTGCCAGCAGCTCCGACTTAGGGCAGCCCCAGCATTTT
TRBV5-1	TRBD1	TRBJ1-1	-	CASSRDRGGVRNTEAFF	TGCGCCAGCAGCAGAGACAGGGGAGGGGTCCGTAACACTGAAGCTTTCTTT
TRBV27	TRBD1	TRBJ2-7	-	CASSPGQGLYEQYF	TGTGCCAGCAGTCCCGGACAGGGCCTATACGAGCAGTACTTC
TRBV27	-	TRBJ1-1	-	CASSPGSNTEAFF	TGTGCCAGCAGTCCGGGGTCGAACACTGAAGCTTTCTTT
TRBV18	TRBD2	TRBJ2-7	-	CASSPIGRAHEQYF	TGTGCCAGCTCACCAATCGGGAGGGCCCACGAGCAGTACTTC
TRBV5-4	TRBD2	TRBJ2-5	-	CASSSGTSGRETQYF	TGTGCCAGCAGCTCCGGGACTAGCGGGAGGGAGACCCAGTACTTC
TRBV6-6	-	TRBJ1-1	-	CASSSQGNTEAFF	TGTGCCAGCAGTTCACAGGGTAACACTGAAGCTTTCTTT
TRBV29-1	-	TRBJ1-1	-	CSVVGKAGNTEAFF	TGCAGCGTTGTCGGGAAGGCCGGGAACACTGAAGCTTTCTTT
TRBV29-1	-	TRBJ2-1	-	CSVETGINNEQFF	TGCAGCGTTGAAACAGGGATTAACAATGAGCAGTTCTTC
TRBV10-3	-	TRBJ2-1	-	CAISESLQRGDEQFF	TGTGCCATCAGTGAGTCCTTGCAAAGAGGCGATGAGCAGTTCTTC
TRBV6-5	-	TRBJ1-1	-	CASSYDPTLGTEAFF	TGTGCCAGCAGTTACGATCCGACCTTGGGCACTGAAGCTTTCTTT
TRBV6-5	-	TRBJ2-3	-	CASSYSGSTDTQYF	TGTGCCAGCAGTTACTCCGGGAGCACAGATACGCAGTATTTT
TRBV2	-	TRBJ2-1	-	CASETGVYNEQFF	TGTGCCAGCGAAACTGGGGTTTACAATGAGCAGTTCTTC
TRBV7-3	-	TRBJ2-2	-	CASSGRSGINTGELFF	TGTGCCAGCTCGGGGAGGAGTGGGATAAACACCGGGGAGCTGTTTTTT
TRBV27	-	TRBJ2-7	large	CASSSLSYEQYF	TGTGCCAGCAGTTCTTTATCCTACGAGCAGTACTTC
TRBV5-1	TRBD2	TRBJ2-1	-	CASASGNEQFF	TGCGCCAGCGCTAGCGGCAATGAGCAGTTCTTC
TRBV7-8	-	TRBJ2-1	-	CASSLGRHESYNEQFF	TGTGCCAGCAGCTTAGGACGCCACGAGTCCTACAATGAGCAGTTCTTC
TRBV6-5	-	TRBJ2-7	medium-sized	CASSSVGSYEQYF	TGTGCCAGCAGCTCCGTCGGCTCCTACGAGCAGTACTTC
TRBV6-4	-	TRBJ2-1	-	CASSDGASPSQFF	TGTGCCAGCAGTGACGGGGCTAGCCCTTCCCAGTTCTTC
TRBV2	TRBD1	TRBJ1-1	-	CARSRDRNTEAFF	TGTGCCAGAAGCCGGGACAGGAACACTGAAGCTTTCTTT
TRBV4-3	-	TRBJ1-2	-	CASSQDFERGYTF	TGCGCCAGCAGCCAAGATTTCGAGAGAGGCTACACCTTC
TRBV5-6	TRBD1	TRBJ2-7	-	CASKDRGSWEQYF	TGTGCCAGCAAGGACAGGGGAAGTTGGGAGCAGTACTTC
TRBV2	TRBD1	TRBJ1-4	once	CASGQDNEKLFF	TGTGCCAGCGGACAGGACAATGAAAAACTGTTTTTT